This passage covers 17 T cell receptor beta chains from one sample sequenced in a study of blood T cell repertoires in COVID-19. Generated by immunoSEQ multiplex PCR, the TCRdb table keeps only in-frame clones and is missing some. Of around 300,000 clones in the sample, approximately 91% were seen once. Sequences were obtained from peripheral blood. Receptors were obtained from a man in his fifties or sixties with acute or convalescent COVID-19.

The chain carries TRBV6-5 and TRBJ1-2; 9 bases align to TRBD1. CDR3 size: 15 residues. Germline V CDR1 and CDR2: MNHEY, SVGAGI. V trimming: 7 bases; J trimming: 3 bases; junction bases outside the gene matches: 9. As DNA, the CDR3 is TGTGCCAGCACTGGAGGGGACAGGGACTACTATGGCTACACCTTC. It codes for CASTGGDRDYYGYTF.

The rearrangement uses TRBV7-2 and TRBJ2-3; possibly TRBD1 for D (7 bases). Germline loops: CDR1 SGHTA, CDR2 FQGNSA. CDR3 length: 16 residues. V shed 5 bases and J shed 0 bases, with 15 bases lying between them. This CDR3 reads CASSPWRDSSTDTQYF. The CDR3 coding sequence is TGTGCCAGCAGCCCCTGGCGGGACAGCAGCACAGATACGCAGTATTTT.

CDR3 coding DNA: TGCGCCAGCAGCCAAGTTCTGAACAGCCAAGAGACCCAGTACTTC. Its protein is CASSQVLNSQETQYF. The chain has TRBV4-1 and TRBJ2-5; D gene uncertain. Germline values: CDR1 MGHRA, CDR2 YSYEKL. The CDR3 covers 15 residues. The V end was cut by 1 base, the J end by 1 base, with 10 bases between.

This clone was seen a single time. The V call is TRBV6-5, the J call TRBJ1-2; D uncertain. CDR1 and CDR2 from the germline V gene are MNHEY and SVGAGI. This CDR3 is 12 amino acids long. V was trimmed by 6 bases and J by 8 bases, leaving 13 bases between them. CDR3 in amino acids: CASRSGVKGYTF. In DNA, the CDR3 is TGTGCCAGCAGATCGGGAGTGAAGGGCTACACCTTC.

The chain uses TRBV29-1 and TRBJ2-7; a weak D match, TRBD1 (7 bases). The CDR3 spans 15 residues. Trimming shortened V by 5 bases and J by 4 bases, and 21 bases separated the two germline ends. Germline CDR1 is SQVTM and CDR2 is ANQGSEA. CDR3 sequence reads: CSVSKLRDSPYEQYF. In DNA form, the CDR3 reads TGCAGCGTTTCCAAGCTGCGGGACAGCCCTTACGAGCAGTACTTC.

This clone has a handful of counts. The CDR3 reads CAISESNPGQGLSPLHF. The CDR3 DNA follows: TGTGCCATCAGTGAGTCGAACCCGGGACAGGGACTCTCACCCCTCCACTTT. The chain couples TRBV10-3 to TRBJ1-6; 9 bases map to TRBD1. Germline CDR1 ENHRY, CDR2 SYGVKD. The length of the CDR3 is 17 residues. J was trimmed by 10 bases and V by 0 bases; bases with no gene match: 10.

The chain combines TRBV7-9 with TRBJ2-2; 8 bases fit TRBD2. The CDR3 has 15 residues. The V gene's germline CDR1 is SEHNR and CDR2 FQNEAQ (reference sequence). J was trimmed by 5 bases and V by 5 bases; bases with no gene match: 7. The CDR3 DNA is TGTGCCAGCAGCCCAGGACTAGCCTCAACCGGGGAGCTGTTTTTT. Amino acid sequence: CASSPGLASTGELFF. Looking up the rest from reference TRBV7-9 and TRBJ2-2 gives the full variable domain: DTGVSQNPRHKITKRGQNVTFRCDPISEHNRLYWYRQTLGQGPEFLTYFQNEAQLEKSRLLSDRFSAERPKGSFSTLEIQRTEQGDSAMYLCASSPGLASTGELFFGEGSRLTVL.

The rearrangement joins TRBV2 to TRBJ2-7; 8 positions agree with TRBD1. CDR1 SNHLY and CDR2 FYNNEI come from the germline V gene. This CDR3 comprises 13 residues. The V and J ends lost 6 bases and 3 bases, in that order; junction bases with no gene match: 4. The CDR3: CASSVTGGYEQYF. The CDR3 DNA sequence: TGTGCCAGCAGCGTAACAGGGGGCTACGAGCAGTACTTC.

The chain uses TRBV21-1 and TRBJ2-3; TRBD1, the table's D call, lacks a check against the DNA. TRBV21-1 is a known pseudogene. The CDR3 totals 14 residues. CDR3 sequence reads: CASSKDRAINTQYF. The CDR3 DNA reads TGTGCCAGCAGCAAAGACAGGGCAATAAATACGCAGTATTTT.

The J gene is TRBJ2-1, the V gene TRBV7-2; 11 nucleotides align to TRBD2. In germline, CDR1 is SGHTA, CDR2 FQGNSA. J was trimmed by 3 bases and V by 1 base; bases with no gene match: 2. There are 16 residues in the CDR3. The CDR3 protein is CASSLETSGIYNEQFF. The CDR3 DNA is TGTGCCAGCAGCTTAGAGACTAGCGGGATCTACAATGAGCAGTTCTTC.

CDR3 protein: CASSPGLAGSTDTQYF. DNA for the CDR3: TGTGCCAGCTCCCCGGGACTAGCGGGGTCGACAGATACGCAGTATTTT. This rearrangement joins TRBV18 to TRBJ2-3; 13 bases match TRBD2. CDR1 is KGHSH, CDR2 LQKENI, per germline. The CDR3 has 16 amino acids. The V and J ends lost 6 bases and 3 bases, in that order; junction bases with no gene match: 6.

The chain is built from TRBV15 and TRBJ1-4; maybe TRBD1 (6 bases). V was pared by 1 base and J by 8 bases, with 11 bases between. Looked up from germline, CDR1 is LNHNV and CDR2 is YYDKDF (reference sequence). This CDR3 has 14 amino acids. The CDR3 spells CATSRGGREEKLFF. In DNA form, the CDR3 reads TGTGCCACCAGCAGAGGGGGGCGCGAGGAAAAACTGTTTTTT.

The rearrangement joins TRBV5-4 to TRBJ1-1; weak D call: TRBD1 (6 bases). The germline CDR1 and CDR2 sequences are SGHNT and YYREEE (reference sequence). CDR3 length: 14 amino acids. Trimming stripped 4 bases from V and 6 bases from J, with 16 bases between. The CDR3 DNA reads TGTGCCAGCAGCGTCGGACAGAGGGTTCCTGAAGCTTTCTTT. Translation gives CASSVGQRVPEAFF.

The genes are TRBV6-6 and TRBJ2-5; 7 bases are a match to TRBD1. The length of the CDR3 is 15 residues. J was trimmed by 2 bases and V by 4 bases; bases with no gene match: 7. Germline CDR1 is MNHNY and CDR2 is SVGAGI (reference sequence). DNA for the CDR3: TGTGCCAGCAGTTCCCCTCGGACAGGACAAGAGACCCAGTACTTC. Residues: CASSSPRTGQETQYF.

J is TRBJ1-3 and V is TRBV5-6, with TRBD1 matching 10 bases. The CDR3 runs 14 residues. In germline, CDR1 is SGHDT, CDR2 YYEEEE. V lost 7 bases, J lost 1 base, and 2 bases stayed unmatched. The CDR3 loop is CASGDRGSGNTIYF. CDR3 bases: TGTGCCAGCGGGGACAGGGGTTCTGGAAACACCATATATTTT.

In its sample, this clone was seen once. The chain has TRBV19 and TRBJ1-2; the D is unclear. Germline assignment: CDR1 LNHDA and CDR2 SQIVND (reference sequence). The V gene lost 6 bases and the J gene lost 1 base, with 9 bases spanning the gap. This CDR3 contains 13 residues. The CDR3 reads CASSPRSNYGYTF. CDR3 coding DNA: TGTGCCAGTAGCCCTCGCAGTAACTATGGCTACACCTTC.

This clone was counted a single time. V and J are TRBV5-4 and TRBJ1-1; TRBD1 matches 8 bases. The CDR3 totals 13 residues. V lost 4 bases to trimming and J lost 10 bases; unmatched junction nucleotides: 9. Germline V gene sequence: CDR1 SGHNT, CDR2 YYREEE (reference sequence). This CDR3 is CASSRGQAPAAFF. CDR3 DNA: TGTGCCAGCAGCCGGGGACAGGCCCCCGCAGCTTTCTTT.